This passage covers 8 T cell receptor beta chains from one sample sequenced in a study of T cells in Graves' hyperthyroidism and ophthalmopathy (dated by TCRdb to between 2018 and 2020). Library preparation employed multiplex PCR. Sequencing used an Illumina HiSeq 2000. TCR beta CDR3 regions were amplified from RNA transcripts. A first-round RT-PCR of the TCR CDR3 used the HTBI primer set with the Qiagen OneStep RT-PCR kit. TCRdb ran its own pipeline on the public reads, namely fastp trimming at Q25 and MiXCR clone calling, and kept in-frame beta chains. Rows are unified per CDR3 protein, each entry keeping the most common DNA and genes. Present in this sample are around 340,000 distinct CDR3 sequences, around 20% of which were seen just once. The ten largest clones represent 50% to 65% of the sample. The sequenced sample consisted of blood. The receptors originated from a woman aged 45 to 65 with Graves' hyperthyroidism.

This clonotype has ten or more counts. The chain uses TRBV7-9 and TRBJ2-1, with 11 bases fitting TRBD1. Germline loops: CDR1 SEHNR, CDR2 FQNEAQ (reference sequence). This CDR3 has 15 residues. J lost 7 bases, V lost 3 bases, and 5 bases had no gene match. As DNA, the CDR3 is TGTGCCAGCAGCTTGGGGACAGGGGGACAAAATGAGCAGTTCTTC. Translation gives CASSLGTGGQNEQFF. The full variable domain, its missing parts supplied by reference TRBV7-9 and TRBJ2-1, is DTGVSQNPRHKITKRGQNVTFRCDPISEHNRLYWYRQTLGQGPEFLTYFQNEAQLEKSRLLSDRFSAERPKGSFSTLEIQRTEQGDSAMYLCASSLGTGGQNEQFFGPGTRLTVL.

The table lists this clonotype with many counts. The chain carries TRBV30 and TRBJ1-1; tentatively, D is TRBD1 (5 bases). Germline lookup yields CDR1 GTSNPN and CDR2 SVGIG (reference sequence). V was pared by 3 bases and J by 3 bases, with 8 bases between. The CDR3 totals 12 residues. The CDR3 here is CAWSGGDTEAFF. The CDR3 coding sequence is TGTGCCTGGAGCGGGGGGGACACTGAAGCTTTCTTT.

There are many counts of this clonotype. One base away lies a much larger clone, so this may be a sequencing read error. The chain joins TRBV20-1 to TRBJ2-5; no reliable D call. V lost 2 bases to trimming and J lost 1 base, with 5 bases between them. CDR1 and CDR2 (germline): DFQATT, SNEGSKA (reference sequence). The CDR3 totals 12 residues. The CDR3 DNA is TGCAGTGCTAGAAAGGGCCAAGAGACCCAGTACTTC. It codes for CSARKGQETQYF.

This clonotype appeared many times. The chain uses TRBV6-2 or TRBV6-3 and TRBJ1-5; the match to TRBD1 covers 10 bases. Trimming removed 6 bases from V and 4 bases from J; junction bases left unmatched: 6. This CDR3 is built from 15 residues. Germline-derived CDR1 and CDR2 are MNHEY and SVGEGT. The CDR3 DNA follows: TGTGCCAGCAGCCTCGCGGGACAGGGGAATCAGCCCCAGCATTTT. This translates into CASSLAGQGNQPQHF.

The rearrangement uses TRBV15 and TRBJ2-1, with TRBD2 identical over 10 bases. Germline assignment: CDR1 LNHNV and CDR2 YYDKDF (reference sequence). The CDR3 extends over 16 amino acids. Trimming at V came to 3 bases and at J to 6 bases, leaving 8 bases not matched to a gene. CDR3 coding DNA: TGTGCCACCAGCAGGGAAGCTAGCGGGAGAGGCAATGAGCAGTTCTTC. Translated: CATSREASGRGNEQFF. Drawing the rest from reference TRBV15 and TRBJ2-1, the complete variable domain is DAMVIQNPRYQVTQFGKPVTLSCSQTLNHNVMYWYQQKSSQAPKLLFHYYDKDFNNEADTPDNFQSRRPNTSFCFLDIRSPGLGDTAMYLCATSREASGRGNEQFFGPGTRLTVL.

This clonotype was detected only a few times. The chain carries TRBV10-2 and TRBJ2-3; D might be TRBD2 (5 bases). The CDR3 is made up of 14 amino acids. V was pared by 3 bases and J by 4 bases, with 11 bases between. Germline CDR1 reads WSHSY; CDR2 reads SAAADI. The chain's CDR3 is CASSDPGRADTQYF. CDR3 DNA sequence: TGCGCCAGCAGTGACCCGGGAAGAGCAGATACGCAGTATTTT.

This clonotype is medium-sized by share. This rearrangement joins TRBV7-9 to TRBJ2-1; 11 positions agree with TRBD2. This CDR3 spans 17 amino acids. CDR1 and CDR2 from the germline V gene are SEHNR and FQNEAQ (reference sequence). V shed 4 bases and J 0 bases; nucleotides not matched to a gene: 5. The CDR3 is CASSSTSGKSSYNEQFF. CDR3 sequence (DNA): TGTGCCAGCAGCTCGACTAGCGGGAAGAGCTCCTACAATGAGCAGTTCTTC.

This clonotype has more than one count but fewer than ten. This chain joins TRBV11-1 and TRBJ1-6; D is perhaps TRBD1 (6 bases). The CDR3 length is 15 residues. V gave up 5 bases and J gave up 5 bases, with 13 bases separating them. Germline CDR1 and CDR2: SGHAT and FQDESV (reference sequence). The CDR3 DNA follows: TGTGCCAGCAGCCTAATACAGGGCGATAATTCACCCCTCCACTTT. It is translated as CASSLIQGDNSPLHF.